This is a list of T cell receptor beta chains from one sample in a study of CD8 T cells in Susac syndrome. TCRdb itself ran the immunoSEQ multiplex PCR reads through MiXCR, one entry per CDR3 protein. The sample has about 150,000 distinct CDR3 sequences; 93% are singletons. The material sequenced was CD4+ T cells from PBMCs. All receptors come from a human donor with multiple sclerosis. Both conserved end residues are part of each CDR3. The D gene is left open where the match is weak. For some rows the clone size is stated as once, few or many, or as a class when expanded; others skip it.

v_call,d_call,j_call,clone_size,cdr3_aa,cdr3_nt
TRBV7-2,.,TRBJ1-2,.,CASTPGQSYGYTF,TGTGCCAGCACCCCCGGACAGTCCTATGGCTACACCTTC
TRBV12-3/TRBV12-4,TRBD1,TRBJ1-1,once,CASSIRTGGTEAFF,TGTGCCAGCAGTATCAGGACAGGCGGAACTGAAGCTTTCTTT
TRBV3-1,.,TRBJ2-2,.,CASSQVGSVGAGELFF,TGTGCCAGCAGCCAAGTGGGGAGCGTCGGGGCCGGGGAGCTGTTTTTT
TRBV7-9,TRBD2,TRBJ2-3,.,CASSFYSLAGASTDTQYF,TGTGCCAGCAGCTTCTACAGTTTAGCGGGAGCCAGCACAGATACGCAGTATTTT
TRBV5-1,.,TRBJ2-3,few,CASRSTLDTQYF,TGCGCCAGCAGATCAACTCTCGATACGCAGTATTTT
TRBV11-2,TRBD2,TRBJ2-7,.,CASSLLAGLTYEQYF,TGTGCCAGCAGCTTACTAGCGGGACTCACCTACGAGCAGTACTTC
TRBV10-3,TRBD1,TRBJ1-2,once,CAIRGQGTDYGYTF,TGTGCCATCAGGGGACAGGGGACAGACTATGGCTACACCTTC
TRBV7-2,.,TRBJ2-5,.,CASSLAGRQETQYF,TGTGCCAGCAGCTTAGCGGGGCGCCAAGAGACCCAGTACTTC
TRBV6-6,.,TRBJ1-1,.,CASSPRTGRNTEAFF,TGTGCCAGCAGTCCCCGTACAGGACGTAACACTGAAGCTTTCTTT
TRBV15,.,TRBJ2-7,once,CATSRDPPIGEQYF,TGTGCCACCAGCAGAGATCCCCCTATTGGCGAGCAGTACTTC
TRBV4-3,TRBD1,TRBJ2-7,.,CASSRQTGDQGEQYF,TGCGCCAGCAGCCGGCAGACAGGGGATCAAGGCGAGCAGTACTTC
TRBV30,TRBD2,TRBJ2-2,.,CAWKGSGGATGELFF,TGTGCCTGGAAGGGTAGCGGGGGGGCCACCGGGGAGCTGTTTTTT
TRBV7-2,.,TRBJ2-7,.,CASSPGGMAYEQYF,TGTGCCAGCAGCCCTGGAGGGATGGCCTACGAGCAGTACTTC
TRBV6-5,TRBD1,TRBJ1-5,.,CASSYTGDLNQPQHF,TGTGCCAGCAGTTACACAGGGGACCTAAATCAGCCCCAGCATTTT
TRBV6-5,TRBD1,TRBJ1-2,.,CASSMLTGINYGYTF,TGTGCCAGCAGTATGTTGACAGGGATAAACTATGGCTACACCTTC
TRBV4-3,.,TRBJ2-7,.,CASSQDLQAKYEQYF,TGCGCCAGCAGCCAAGATCTACAGGCGAAATACGAGCAGTACTTC
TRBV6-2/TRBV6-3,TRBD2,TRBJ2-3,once,CASTMGLAGADTQYF,TGTGCCAGCACCATGGGACTAGCGGGAGCAGATACGCAGTATTTT
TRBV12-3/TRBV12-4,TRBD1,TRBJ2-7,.,CASSSTGTGGSWEQYF,TGTGCCAGCAGTTCCACCGGGACAGGGGGGAGTTGGGAGCAGTACTTC
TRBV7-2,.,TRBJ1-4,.,CASSFEPGAKPLFF,TGTGCCAGCAGCTTCGAGCCAGGGGCCAAACCACTGTTTTTT
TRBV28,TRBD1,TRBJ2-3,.,CASSQTGDPGNTQYF,TGTGCCAGCAGTCAGACAGGGGACCCGGGAAATACGCAGTATTTT
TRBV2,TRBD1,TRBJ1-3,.,CASRDRGTNTIYF,TGTGCCAGCCGGGACAGGGGGACAAACACCATATATTTT
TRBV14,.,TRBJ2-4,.,CASSQDSGTAKNIQYF,TGTGCCAGCAGCCAAGATTCAGGGACGGCCAAAAACATTCAGTACTTC
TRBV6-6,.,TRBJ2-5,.,CASRLGTNQETQYF,TGTGCCAGCAGGTTAGGGACCAACCAAGAGACCCAGTACTTC
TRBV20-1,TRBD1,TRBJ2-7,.,CSVSRGTGPYEQYF,TGCAGTGTCTCCCGCGGGACAGGGCCCTACGAGCAGTACTTC
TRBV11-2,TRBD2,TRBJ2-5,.,CASSFPGTMETQYF,TGTGCCAGCAGCTTCCCCGGGACTATGGAGACCCAGTACTTC
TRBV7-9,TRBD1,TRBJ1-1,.,CASSFGRGRSHSNTEAFF,TGTGCCAGCAGTTTCGGGAGGGGGCGATCCCACTCGAACACTGAAGCTTTCTTT
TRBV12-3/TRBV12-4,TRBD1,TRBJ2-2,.,CASRYNGFPGQGDVRELFF,TGTGCCAGCAGATATAATGGGTTCCCCGGACAGGGAGACGTAAGGGAGCTGTTTTTT
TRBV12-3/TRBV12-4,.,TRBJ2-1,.,CASSFSRVLPGEQFF,TGTGCCAGCAGTTTTTCGCGGGTACTCCCTGGTGAGCAGTTCTTC
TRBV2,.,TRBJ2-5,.,CASSQGKQETQYF,TGTGCCAGCAGTCAGGGGAAACAAGAGACCCAGTACTTC
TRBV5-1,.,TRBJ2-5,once,CASSSGAGEETQYF,TGCGCCAGCAGCTCAGGGGCCGGGGAGGAGACCCAGTACTTC
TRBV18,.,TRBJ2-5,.,CASSPRSRSLGETQYF,TGTGCCAGCTCACCACGGAGCCGGAGCCTCGGAGAGACCCAGTACTTC
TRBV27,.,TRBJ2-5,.,CASSLSGPTETQYF,TGTGCCAGCAGTTTATCGGGGCCCACAGAGACCCAGTACTTC
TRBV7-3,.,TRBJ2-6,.,CASSLNPGGANVLTF,TGTGCCAGCAGCTTAAATCCAGGAGGGGCCAACGTCCTGACTTTC
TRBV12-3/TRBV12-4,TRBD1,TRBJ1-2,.,CASSLEGGAGYTF,TGTGCCAGCAGCCTCGAAGGGGGCGCTGGCTACACCTTC
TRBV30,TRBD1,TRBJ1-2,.,CAWKLSGTAYGYTF,TGTGCCTGGAAACTCTCAGGGACAGCATATGGCTACACCTTC
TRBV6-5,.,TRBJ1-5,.,CASSYQLARKSNQPQHF,TGTGCCAGCAGTTATCAGTTGGCCAGGAAATCGAATCAGCCCCAGCATTTT
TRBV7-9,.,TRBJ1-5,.,CASSLNAGNQPQHF,TGTGCCAGCAGCTTGAACGCGGGCAATCAGCCCCAGCATTTT
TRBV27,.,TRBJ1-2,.,CASTFLPWGAYGYTF,TGTGCCAGCACCTTCCTCCCCTGGGGGGCCTATGGCTACACCTTC
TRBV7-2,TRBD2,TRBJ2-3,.,CASSFPAGVTQYF,TGTGCCAGCAGCTTTCCGGCGGGAGTTACGCAGTATTTT
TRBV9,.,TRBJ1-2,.,CASSVDNYGYTF,TGTGCCAGCAGCGTGGACAACTATGGCTACACCTTC
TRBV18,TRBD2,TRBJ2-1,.,CASSQGRGVDNEQFF,TGTGCCAGCTCACAAGGCCGGGGGGTCGACAATGAGCAGTTCTTC
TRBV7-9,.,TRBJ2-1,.,CASSLDPSLAVQFF,TGTGCCAGCAGCTTAGACCCGAGTTTGGCTGTGCAGTTCTTC
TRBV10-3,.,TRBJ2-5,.,CAISATGPTAQETQYF,TGTGCCATCAGTGCGACAGGTCCTACGGCCCAAGAGACCCAGTACTTC
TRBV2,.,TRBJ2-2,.,CATLRQTNTGELFF,TGTGCCACACTAAGGCAGACGAACACCGGGGAGCTGTTTTTT
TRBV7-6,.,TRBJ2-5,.,CASSPTLETQYF,TGTGCCAGCAGCCCTACCTTGGAGACCCAGTACTTC
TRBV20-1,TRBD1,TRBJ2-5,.,CSAPRQGTRETQYF,TGCAGTGCTCCGCGACAGGGAACGCGCGAGACCCAGTACTTC
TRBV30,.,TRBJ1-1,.,CAWSSTGPKAFF,TGTGCCTGGAGTTCAACGGGACCGAAGGCTTTCTTT
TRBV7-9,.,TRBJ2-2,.,CASRIAWGANTGELFF,TGTGCCAGCAGAATCGCGTGGGGAGCGAACACCGGGGAGCTGTTTTTT
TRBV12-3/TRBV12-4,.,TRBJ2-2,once,CASSPDRGAPGELFF,TGTGCCAGCAGTCCGGACCGGGGCGCGCCCGGGGAGCTGTTTTTT
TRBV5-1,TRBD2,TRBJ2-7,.,CASSPTSGSFNEQYF,TGCGCCAGCAGCCCAACTAGCGGGAGTTTCAACGAGCAGTACTTC
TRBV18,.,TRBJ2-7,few,CASSPASFLREQYF,TGTGCCAGCTCGCCGGCTAGCTTCCTGAGGGAGCAGTACTTC
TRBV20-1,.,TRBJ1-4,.,CSATPGLREKLFF,TGCAGTGCTACCCCGGGACTTCGGGAGAAACTGTTTTTT
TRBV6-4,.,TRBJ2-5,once,CASILRETQYF,TGTGCCAGCATTTTAAGGGAGACCCAGTACTTC
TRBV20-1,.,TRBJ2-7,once,CSAREGGPGQYF,TGCAGTGCTAGAGAGGGAGGTCCAGGGCAGTACTTC
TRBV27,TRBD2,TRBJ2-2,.,CASRGVGWQAGELFF,TGTGCCAGCCGGGGGGTCGGGTGGCAGGCCGGGGAGCTGTTTTTT
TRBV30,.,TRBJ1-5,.,CAFDRPGGTQHF,TGTGCCTTTGACCGGCCGGGGGGGACCCAGCATTTT
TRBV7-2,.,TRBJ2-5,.,CASSSQRERETQYF,TGTGCCAGCAGCTCTCAACGGGAAAGGGAGACCCAGTACTTC
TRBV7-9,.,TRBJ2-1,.,CASKPSFLGFYNEQFF,TGTGCCAGCAAGCCAAGTTTTTTGGGGTTCTACAATGAGCAGTTCTTC